One sample yielded the 25 T cell receptor beta chains listed below, sequenced in a study of cytomegalovirus exposure and HLA in healthy donors (TCRdb year 2017). To prepare the library, the immunoSEQ multiplex PCR assay was applied. For the multiplex PCR, a mixture combining 60 forward primers for TCR Vbeta segments and 13 reverse primers for TCR Jbeta segments was used. Held by TCRdb, this immuneACCESS table contains in-frame sequences only and omits some clones. Under half of the omission traces to an unresolved V gene where checked; the cause of the rest is unknown. The sample has 95,000 to 100,000 clones on record, roughly 74% of them singletons. The ten largest clones capture under 2% of the sample. Sequencing used PBMCs. These receptors came from a woman aged 35 to 49 in good health and CMV-seronegative.

This sequence joins TRBV28 and TRBJ2-5, with D possibly matching TRBD1 (6 bases). The CDR3 is 15 residues long. The V gene lost 3 bases and the J gene lost 4 bases, with 15 bases spanning the gap. Germline CDR1 MDHEN, CDR2 SYDVKM. CDR3 sequence: CASSFFGRGGETQYF. CDR3 bases: TGTGCCAGCAGTTTTTTCGGCAGGGGTGGAGAGACCCAGTACTTC. The full variable domain, with the rest looked up from reference TRBV28 and TRBJ2-5, is DVKVTQSSRYLVKRTGEKVFLECVQDMDHENMFWYRQDPGLGLRLIYFSYDVKMKEKGDIPEGYSVSREKKERFSLILESASTNQTSMYLCASSFFGRGGETQYFGPGTRLLVL.

The chain links TRBV9 to TRBJ1-3, with 7 bases aligning to TRBD1. Trimming removed 2 bases from V and 1 base from J; junction bases left unmatched: 3. The CDR3 spans 15 residues. CDR1 SGDLS and CDR2 YYNGEE come from the germline V gene. CDR3 sequence (DNA): TGTGCCAGCAGCGTGCAGGGGGAGTCTGGAAACACCATATATTTT. Its protein is CASSVQGESGNTIYF. The full variable domain, rest sourced from reference TRBV9 and TRBJ1-3, is DSGVTQTPKHLITATGQRVTLRCSPRSGDLSVYWYQQSLDQGLQFLIQYYNGEERAKGNILERFSAQQFPDLHSELNLSSLELGDSALYFCASSVQGESGNTIYFGEGSWLTVV.

V usage is TRBV10-3 and J usage is TRBJ1-1; D is possibly TRBD1 (5 bases). Trimming removed 2 bases from V and 6 bases from J, with 16 bases in between. This CDR3 is 15 amino acids long. CDR1 and CDR2 from the germline V gene are ENHRY and SYGVKD. The CDR3 loop reads CAISENTQGRAEAFF. CDR3 sequence (DNA): TGTGCCATCAGTGAGAACACGCAGGGTAGGGCTGAAGCTTTCTTT.

This clone was found a few times. The V and J genes are TRBV6-1 and TRBJ1-1, with unresolved D. The V and J ends lost 7 bases and 1 base respectively, with 16 bases between them. Germline CDR1 reads MNHNS; CDR2 reads SASEGT. The length of the CDR3 is 15 residues. The CDR3 DNA follows: TGTGCCAGCACAAGGTCCGAGGAAAGGAACACTGAAGCTTTCTTT. As protein: CASTRSEERNTEAFF.

This rearrangement joins TRBV2 to TRBJ2-2; the match to TRBD1 covers 9 bases. The CDR3 loop spans 15 amino acids. Germline values: CDR1 SNHLY, CDR2 FYNNEI. With V trimmed by 6 bases and J by 4 bases, 6 bases remained unmatched. DNA of the CDR3: TGTGCCAGCAGAGAAACAGGGGGCGGCACCGGGGAGCTGTTTTTT. This translates into CASRETGGGTGELFF.

A few counts support this clone. The J gene is TRBJ2-3, the V gene TRBV27; D is undetermined. This CDR3 spans 13 amino acids. Trimming removed 0 bases from V and 4 bases from J, with 5 bases in between. From germline, CDR1 is MNHEY and CDR2 SMNVEV (reference sequence). The CDR3 here is CASSLSRPDTQYF. CDR3 DNA: TGTGCCAGCAGTTTATCGAGGCCAGATACGCAGTATTTT.

V is TRBV9 and J is TRBJ2-2; 8 bases line up with TRBD1. The CDR3 sequence is 17 residues long. Germline lookup yields CDR1 SGDLS and CDR2 YYNGEE. Losses at the gene ends were 1 base for V and 4 bases for J; bases not matched to a gene: 9. The CDR3 DNA reads TGTGCCAGCAGCGTAATCCCGCAGGGGGCAGCCACCGGGGAGCTGTTTTTT. Its protein product is CASSVIPQGAATGELFF.

V and J are TRBV9 and TRBJ2-1; tentative D call: TRBD1 (7 bases). Trimming took off 0 bases at V and 3 bases at J, with 19 bases between the two ends. CDR1 is SGDLS, CDR2 YYNGEE, per germline. The CDR3 runs to 18 residues. CDR3 amino acids: CASSVAPELAGGYNEQFF. As DNA, the CDR3 is TGTGCCAGCAGCGTAGCGCCGGAACTAGCAGGGGGCTACAATGAGCAGTTCTTC.

V gene TRBV5-1 combines with J gene TRBJ2-5; TRBD2 agrees at 10 bases. From germline, CDR1 is SGHRS and CDR2 YFSETQ. The V and J ends lost 4 bases and 4 bases, in that order; junction bases with no gene match: 10. This CDR3 has 16 amino acids. In nucleotides, the CDR3 is TGCGCCAGCAGCCGTACTACTAGCGGGGTTAGAGAGACCCAGTACTTC. It yields the protein CASSRTTSGVRETQYF.

This chain links TRBV19 with TRBJ2-2; 15 positions match TRBD2. Looked up from germline, CDR1 is LNHDA and CDR2 is SQIVND (reference sequence). The V gene end was trimmed by 4 bases and the J gene end by 7 bases; junction bases not matched to a gene: 1. The CDR3 is made up of 15 amino acids. The CDR3 DNA reads as TGTGCCAGTAGTAGGGGACTAGCGGGAGGCGGGGAGCTGTTTTTT. It yields the protein CASSRGLAGGGELFF. Filled out from reference TRBV19 and TRBJ2-2, the complete variable domain reads DGGITQSPKYLFRKEGQNVTLSCEQNLNHDAMYWYRQDPGQGLRLIYYSQIVNDFQKGDIAEGYSVSREKKESFPLTVTSAQKNPTAFYLCASSRGLAGGGELFFGEGSRLTVL.

This rearrangement joins TRBV6-6 to TRBJ2-7; 9 bases line up with TRBD2. The CDR3 runs 13 residues. V trimming: 4 bases; J trimming: 7 bases; junction bases outside the gene matches: 5. Germline assignment: CDR1 MNHNY and CDR2 SVGAGI (reference sequence). The CDR3 is CASSSGGRGEQYF. In DNA, the CDR3 is TGTGCCAGCAGTTCCGGCGGGAGGGGGGAGCAGTACTTC.

This clone was picked up a small number of times. The rearrangement uses TRBV27 and TRBJ2-7, with 10 bases aligning to TRBD1. Germline V gene data show CDR1 as MNHEY and CDR2 as SMNVEV (reference sequence). The junction had 9 bases not matched to a gene; V was cut back by 5 bases and J by 2 bases. The CDR3 is 16 amino acids. CDR3 protein: CASSVVPGQGPYEQYF. In nucleotides, the CDR3 is TGTGCCAGCAGTGTTGTACCGGGACAGGGGCCCTACGAGCAGTACTTC.

The chain has TRBV6-1 and TRBJ2-1; 10 nucleotides agree with TRBD2. Germline values: CDR1 MNHNS, CDR2 SASEGT. Unmatched junction bases numbered 4, after V lost 5 bases and J lost 3 bases. The length of the CDR3 is 15 residues. The CDR3 spells CASSPSGSIYNEQFF. CDR3 coding DNA: TGTGCCAGCAGTCCTAGCGGGAGCATCTACAATGAGCAGTTCTTC.

The table lists this clone with a few counts. V usage is TRBV18 and J usage is TRBJ2-1; D is perhaps TRBD1 (5 bases). V was clipped by 2 bases and J by 4 bases, with 12 bases between them. The CDR3 has 15 amino acids. Germline values: CDR1 KGHSH, CDR2 LQKENI. The CDR3 here is CASSPSLQGYNEQFF. The CDR3 nucleotides read TGTGCCAGCTCACCAAGTCTTCAGGGTTACAATGAGCAGTTCTTC.

V and J are TRBV7-3 and TRBJ1-5; 8 nucleotides agree with TRBD1. CDR1 is SGHTA and CDR2 is FQGTGA in the germline V gene. V lost 1 base to trimming and J lost 6 bases; unmatched junction nucleotides: 17. The CDR3 contains 19 residues. CDR3 bases: TGTGCCAGCAGCTTAAAAGTTGGAGCGGGACAGGCTTTCAGTCAGCCCCAGCATTTT. Its protein product is CASSLKVGAGQAFSQPQHF.

With respect to this clone: Germline is not matched at one junction end, which may reflect a read error. The rearrangement joins TRBV9 to TRBJ2-1; possible D gene TRBD2, 6 bases. This CDR3 has 14 amino acids. Germline CDR1 reads SGDLS; CDR2 reads YYNGEE. This CDR3 reads CASSVEGPNNEQLF. As DNA, the CDR3 is TGTGCCAGCAGCGTGGAGGGACCTAACAATGAGCAGCTCTTC.

This sequence joins TRBV11-2 and TRBJ2-5; 8 nucleotides agree with TRBD1. The CDR3 is 13 residues long. The germline V gene encodes CDR1 SGHAT and CDR2 FQNNGV. The J segment lost 7 bases and the V segment lost 5 bases, leaving 6 bases of the junction unmatched. The CDR3 sequence is CASSAQGAGTQYF. The CDR3, as DNA: TGTGCCAGCAGCGCCCAGGGGGCAGGGACCCAGTACTTC. The whole variable domain, filled in from reference TRBV11-2 and TRBJ2-5, reads EAGVAQSPRYKIIEKRQSVAFWCNPISGHATLYWYQQILGQGPKLLIQFQNNGVVDDSQLPKDRFSAERLKGVDSTLKIQPAKLEDSAVYLCASSAQGAGTQYFGPGTRLLVL.

This chain links TRBV5-1 with TRBJ2-5, with TRBD1 identical over 8 bases. Germline CDR1 SGHRS, CDR2 YFSETQ. The V segment lost 3 bases and the J segment 11 bases; nucleotides outside the gene matches: 15. The CDR3 has 15 amino acids. The CDR3 DNA reads TGCGCCAGCAGCTCCGGAATAGCGGAGGGACAGGAGCAGTACTTC. This translates into CASSSGIAEGQEQYF.

This rearrangement joins TRBV6-1 to TRBJ2-6; the D gene is possibly TRBD1 (5 bases). The CDR3 runs 17 residues. CDR1 is MNHNS and CDR2 is SASEGT in the germline V gene. Between the trimmed V and J ends, which lost 3 bases and 0 bases, there was a span of 12 bases. The DNA for the CDR3 is TGTGCCAGCAGTGAGGCAGGACACAGCTCTGGGGCCAACGTCCTGACTTTC. Protein: CASSEAGHSSGANVLTF.

The rearrangement joins TRBV14 to TRBJ1-2; D gene uncertain. The CDR3 contains 13 residues. The V end was cut by 2 bases, the J end by 2 bases, with 6 bases between. CDR1 SGHDN and CDR2 FVKESK come from the germline V gene. DNA for the CDR3: TGTGCCAGCAGCCAATTCAGGAACTATGGCTACACCTTC. It codes for CASSQFRNYGYTF.

This clone showed up just once. This chain joins TRBV4-2 and TRBJ2-2; D possibly corresponds to TRBD1 (7 bases). The CDR3 is 16 amino acids. The germline V gene has CDR1 LGHNA and CDR2 YNFKEQ. Trimming stripped 1 base from V and 1 base from J, with 10 bases between. The CDR3 DNA sequence: TGTGCCAGCAGCCAAGCAGGGGGGCAGAACACCGGGGAGCTGTTTTTT. Its protein product is CASSQAGGQNTGELFF.

The chain employs TRBV6-5 and TRBJ2-7; D is unresolved. CDR1 is MNHEY and CDR2 is SVGAGI in the germline V gene. This CDR3 region has 15 residues. Trimming shortened V by 0 bases and J by 1 base, and 10 bases separated the two germline ends. As DNA, the CDR3 is TGTGCCAGCAGTTACTCGTATTCTAGTTCCTACGAGCAGTACTTC. It yields the protein CASSYSYSSSYEQYF.

The chain combines TRBV7-8 with TRBJ1-5; D is undetermined. The germline gives CDR1 SGHVS, CDR2 FQNEAQ. The CDR3 sequence is 15 residues long. Trimming left V 5 bases short and J 4 bases short, with 15 bases between. The CDR3 loop reads CASSVKDQQNQPQHF. CDR3 bases: TGTGCCAGCAGCGTAAAAGACCAACAGAATCAGCCCCAGCATTTT.

This clone was seen only once. The chain joins TRBV4-2 to TRBJ2-5; D might be TRBD1 (5 bases). The CDR3 has 13 residues. The germline V and J ends were trimmed by 4 bases and 4 bases, with 10 bases remaining between them. Germline CDR1 reads LGHNA; CDR2 reads YNFKEQ. The CDR3 protein is CASSRTTGETQYF. DNA of the CDR3: TGTGCCAGCAGCCGGACAACAGGAGAGACCCAGTACTTC.

J is TRBJ1-4 and V is TRBV9; D unresolved. This CDR3 region has 16 residues. Germline V gene data show CDR1 as SGDLS and CDR2 as YYNGEE. Trimming removed 0 bases from V and 8 bases from J, with 17 bases in between. The chain's CDR3 is CASSVDATDELEKLFF. The CDR3, as DNA: TGTGCCAGCAGCGTAGATGCGACCGACGAACTAGAAAAACTGTTTTTT.